This TCR beta chain was sequenced for a study of human T cells and chemical hapten exposure. This clonotype was counted only a few times. The antigen remains undetermined. The germline V gene has CDR1 LGHDT and CDR2 YNNKEL (reference sequence). The CDR3 spans 15 residues. Trimming stripped 6 bases from V and 0 bases from J, with 12 bases between. TCRdb re-called the RACE reads through MiXCR, storing one row per CDR3 protein. The sample records about 120,000 distinct CDR3 sequences, 9.5% to 13% being singletons. Described time point: patch test 1, 2 weeks after DPC sensitization. The treatment denotes: therapeutic diphenylcyclopropenone sensitization with weekly scalp DPC. General study points: It was expanded TCRs that formed significantly more large CDR3 similarity clusters than controls did.

Source: whole blood, taken in connection with sensitization to the hapten diphenylcyclopropenone (DPC). This chain connects TRBV3-1 to TRBJ1-3; D is unclear. The receptor's source is a woman in her fifties or sixties with alopecia areata. Some clones in this sample may be carry-over from other donors' samples. The CDR3 loop is CASSSPGYSGNTIYF. CDR3 nucleotide sequence: TGTGCCAGCAGTAGCCCAGGTTACTCTGGAAACACCATATATTTT.